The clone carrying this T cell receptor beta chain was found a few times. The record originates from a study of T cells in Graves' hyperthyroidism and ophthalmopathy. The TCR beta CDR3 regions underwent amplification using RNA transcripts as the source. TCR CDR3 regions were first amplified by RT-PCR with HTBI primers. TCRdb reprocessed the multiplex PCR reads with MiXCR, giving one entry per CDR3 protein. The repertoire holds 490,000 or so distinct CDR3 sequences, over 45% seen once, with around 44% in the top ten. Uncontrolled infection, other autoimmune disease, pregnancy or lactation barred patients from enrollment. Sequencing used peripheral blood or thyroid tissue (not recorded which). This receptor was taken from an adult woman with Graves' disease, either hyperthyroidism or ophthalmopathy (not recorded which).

The CDR3 DNA sequence: TGTGCCATCAGTGGGTCTCCCACTGAAGCTTTCTTT. Protein: CAISGSPTEAFF. The genes are TRBV10-3 and TRBJ1-1; D remains unclear. The CDR3 covers 12 residues. Germline V CDR1 and CDR2: ENHRY, SYGVKD. The V and J ends lost 4 bases and 4 bases respectively, with 7 bases between them.